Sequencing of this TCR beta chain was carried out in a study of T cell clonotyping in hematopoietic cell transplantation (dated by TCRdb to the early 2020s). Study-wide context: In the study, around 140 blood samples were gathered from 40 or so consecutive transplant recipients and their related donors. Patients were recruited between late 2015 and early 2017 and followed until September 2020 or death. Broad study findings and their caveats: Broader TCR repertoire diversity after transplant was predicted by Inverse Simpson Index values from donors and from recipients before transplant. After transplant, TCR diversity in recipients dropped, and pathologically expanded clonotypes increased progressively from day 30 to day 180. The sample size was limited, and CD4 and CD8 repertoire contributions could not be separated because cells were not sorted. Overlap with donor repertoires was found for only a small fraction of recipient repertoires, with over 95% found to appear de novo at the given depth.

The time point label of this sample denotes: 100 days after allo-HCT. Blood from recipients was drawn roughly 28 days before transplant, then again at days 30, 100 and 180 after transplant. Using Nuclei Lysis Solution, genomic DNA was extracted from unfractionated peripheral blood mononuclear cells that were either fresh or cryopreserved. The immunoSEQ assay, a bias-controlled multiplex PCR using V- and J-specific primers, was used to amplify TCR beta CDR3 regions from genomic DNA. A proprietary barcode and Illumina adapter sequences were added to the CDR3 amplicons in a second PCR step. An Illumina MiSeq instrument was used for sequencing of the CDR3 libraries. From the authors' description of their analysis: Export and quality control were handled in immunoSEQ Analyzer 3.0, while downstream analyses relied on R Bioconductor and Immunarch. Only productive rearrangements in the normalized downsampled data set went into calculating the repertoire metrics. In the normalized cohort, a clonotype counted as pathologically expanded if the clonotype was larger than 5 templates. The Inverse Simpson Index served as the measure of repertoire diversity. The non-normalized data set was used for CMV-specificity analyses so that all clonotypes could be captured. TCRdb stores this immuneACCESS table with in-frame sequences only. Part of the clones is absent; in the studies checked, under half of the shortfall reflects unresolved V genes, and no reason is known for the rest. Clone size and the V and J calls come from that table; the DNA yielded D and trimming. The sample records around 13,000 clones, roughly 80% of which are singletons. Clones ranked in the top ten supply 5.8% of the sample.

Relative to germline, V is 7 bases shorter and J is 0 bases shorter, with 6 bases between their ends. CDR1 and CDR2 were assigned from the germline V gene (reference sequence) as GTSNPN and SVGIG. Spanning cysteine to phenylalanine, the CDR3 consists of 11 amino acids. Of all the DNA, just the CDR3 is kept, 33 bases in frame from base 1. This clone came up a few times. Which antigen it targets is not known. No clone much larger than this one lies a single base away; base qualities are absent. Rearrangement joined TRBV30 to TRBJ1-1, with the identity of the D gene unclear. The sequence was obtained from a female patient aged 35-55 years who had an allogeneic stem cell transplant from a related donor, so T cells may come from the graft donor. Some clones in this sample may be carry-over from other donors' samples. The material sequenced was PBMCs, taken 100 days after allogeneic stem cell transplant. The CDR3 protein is CAYTVNTEAFF. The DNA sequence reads TGTGCCTATACGGTGAACACTGAAGCTTTCTTT.